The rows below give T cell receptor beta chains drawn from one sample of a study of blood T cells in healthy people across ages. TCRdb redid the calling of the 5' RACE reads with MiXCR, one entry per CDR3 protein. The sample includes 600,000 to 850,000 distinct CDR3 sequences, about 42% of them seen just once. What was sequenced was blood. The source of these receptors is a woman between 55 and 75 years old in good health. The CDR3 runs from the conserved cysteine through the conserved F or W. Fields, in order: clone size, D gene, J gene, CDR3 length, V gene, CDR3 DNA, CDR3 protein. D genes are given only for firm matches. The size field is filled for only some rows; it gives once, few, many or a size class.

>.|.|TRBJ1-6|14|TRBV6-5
TGTGCCAGCAGCCCTGGAGGCTATAATTCACCCCTCCACTTT
CASSPGGYNSPLHF
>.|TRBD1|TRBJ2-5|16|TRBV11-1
TGTGCCAGCAGCTTCAAAAGGACAGGGCTACAAGAGACCCAGTACTTC
CASSFKRTGLQETQYF
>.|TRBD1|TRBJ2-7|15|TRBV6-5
TGTGCCAGCAGTTACACGGACAGGGGTTTGTTCGAGCAGTACTTC
CASSYTDRGLFEQYF
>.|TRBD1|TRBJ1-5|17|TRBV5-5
TGTGCCAGCAGCCGAGGACAGGGGGCAAAAGCAGATCAGCCCCAGCATTTT
CASSRGQGAKADQPQHF
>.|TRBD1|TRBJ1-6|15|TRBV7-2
TGTGCCAGCAGCCCGCGACAGGGGGCCCATTCACCCCTCCACTTT
CASSPRQGAHSPLHF
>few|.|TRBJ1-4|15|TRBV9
TGTGCCAGCAGCGCAGGAGCAGCAACTAATGAAAAACTGTTTTTT
CASSAGAATNEKLFF
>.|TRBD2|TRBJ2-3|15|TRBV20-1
TGCAGTGCTAATGAGCGGGAAAGAGTCACAGATACGCAGTATTTT
CSANERERVTDTQYF
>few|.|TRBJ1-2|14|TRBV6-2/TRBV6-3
TGTGCCAGCACCAGACGTCTAGCTAACTATGGCTACACCTTC
CASTRRLANYGYTF
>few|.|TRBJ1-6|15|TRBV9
TGTGCCAGCAGCGTAGATGGGACACCAGGGGAACCCCTCCACTTT
CASSVDGTPGEPLHF
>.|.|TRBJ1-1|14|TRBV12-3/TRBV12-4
TGTGCCAGCAGCTCGACAGGCCGGAACACTGAAGCTTTCTTT
CASSSTGRNTEAFF
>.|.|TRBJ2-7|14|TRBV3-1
TGTGCCAGCAGCCACCCCAGGTCCCGGACTGAGCAGTACTTC
CASSHPRSRTEQYF
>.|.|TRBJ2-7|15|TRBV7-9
TGTGCCAGCAGCCTGGGGAGGACCGATATCAATGAGCAGTACTTC
CASSLGRTDINEQYF
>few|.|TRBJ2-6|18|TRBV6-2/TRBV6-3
TGTGCCAGCAGTTACTCGGGGTCCCGGAGCTCTGGGGCCAACGTCCTGACTTTC
CASSYSGSRSSGANVLTF
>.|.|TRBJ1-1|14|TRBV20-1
TGCAGTGCCAACACCCGGGTAGGGGGCACTGAAGCTTTCTTT
CSANTRVGGTEAFF
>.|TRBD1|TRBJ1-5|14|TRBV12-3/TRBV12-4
TGTGCCAGCAGCCCGGACAGGGAAGACCAGCCCCAGCATTTT
CASSPDREDQPQHF
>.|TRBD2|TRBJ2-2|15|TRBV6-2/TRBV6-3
TGTGCCAGCAGTATAAGCGGGACTAACACCGGGGAGCTGTTTTTT
CASSISGTNTGELFF
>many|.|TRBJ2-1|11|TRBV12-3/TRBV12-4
TGTGCCAGCAGTCCGCGTTATGAGCAGTTCTTC
CASSPRYEQFF
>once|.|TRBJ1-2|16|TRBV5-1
TGCGCCAGCAGCTTGGGCGCAGGAGCTACTAACTATGGCTACACCTTC
CASSLGAGATNYGYTF
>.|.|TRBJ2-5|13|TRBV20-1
TGCAGTGCTGCCTCACAGACGGAAGAGACCCAGTACTTC
CSAASQTEETQYF
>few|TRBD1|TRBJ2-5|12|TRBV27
TGTGCCAGCAGGGGACAGGCGGAGACCCAGTACTTC
CASRGQAETQYF
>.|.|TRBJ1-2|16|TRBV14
TGTGCCAGCAGCCAAGATCCCGCAGGGGCCTTCTATGGCTACACCTTC
CASSQDPAGAFYGYTF
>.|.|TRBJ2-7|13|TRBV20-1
TGCAGTGCGGGGACTGCCGACCTCTACGAGCAGTACTTC
CSAGTADLYEQYF
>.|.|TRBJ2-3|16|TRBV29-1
TGCAGCGTTGGGTCTGGGACGGGGGGCTCGACAGATACGCAGTATTTT
CSVGSGTGGSTDTQYF
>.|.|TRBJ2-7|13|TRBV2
TGTGCCAGCAGTGAGGGGCAGACCTACGAGCAGTACTTC
CASSEGQTYEQYF
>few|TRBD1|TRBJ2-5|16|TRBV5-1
TGCGCCAGCAGCTTGGGACCGACAGGGGCCCAAGAGACCCAGTACTTC
CASSLGPTGAQETQYF
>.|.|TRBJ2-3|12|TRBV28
TGTGCCAGCAATAACGAACCAGATACGCAGTATTTT
CASNNEPDTQYF
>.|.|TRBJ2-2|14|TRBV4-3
TGCGTCAGCAGCCAAAAACGGGGCACCGGGGAGCTGTTTTTT
CVSSQKRGTGELFF
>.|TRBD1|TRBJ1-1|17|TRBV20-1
TGCAGTGCTAGGGAGCGAGTGGAGGGGGCACGACCCCGTGAAGCTTTCTTT
CSARERVEGARPREAFF
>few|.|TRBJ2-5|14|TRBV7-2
TGTGCCAGCAGCTTAGCGAGGGTCGGCGAGACCCAGTACTTC
CASSLARVGETQYF
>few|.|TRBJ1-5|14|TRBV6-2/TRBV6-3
TGTGCCAGCAGTTACGCAGGGGAGCATCAGCCCCAGCATTTT
CASSYAGEHQPQHF
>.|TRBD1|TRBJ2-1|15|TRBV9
TGTGCCAGCAGCGTAGGGGACAGGGACAACAATGAGCAGTTCTTC
CASSVGDRDNNEQFF
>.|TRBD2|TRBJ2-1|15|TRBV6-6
TGTGCCAGCAGGGCTGGGACTAGCGCCTACAATGAGCAGTTCTTC
CASRAGTSAYNEQFF
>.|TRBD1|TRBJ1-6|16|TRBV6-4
TGTGCCAGCAGTGCCTTCGGGGCAGGGGGTGATTCACCCCTCCACTTT
CASSAFGAGGDSPLHF
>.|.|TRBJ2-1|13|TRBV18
TGTGCCAGCTCACCAGGGTTGGGCACCCAGCAGTTCTTC
CASSPGLGTQQFF
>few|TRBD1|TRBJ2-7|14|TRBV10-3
TGTGCCATCAGTGACATCCCGGCAGGGGGTTTGCAGTACTTC
CAISDIPAGGLQYF
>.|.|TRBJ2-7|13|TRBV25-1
TGTGCCAGCAGTGAATACTACTCCTACGAGCAGTACTTC
CASSEYYSYEQYF
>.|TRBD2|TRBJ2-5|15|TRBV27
TGTGCCAGCAGTTCGTCTCTAGCGGGAGGAGAGACCCAGTACTTC
CASSSSLAGGETQYF
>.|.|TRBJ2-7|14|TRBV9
TGTGCCAGCAGCCCCAGGACTTGGAACTACGAGCAGTACTTC
CASSPRTWNYEQYF
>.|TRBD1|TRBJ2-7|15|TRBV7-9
TGTGCCAGCAGCTTACAAGGGACAGCCTCCTACGAGCAGTACTTC
CASSLQGTASYEQYF
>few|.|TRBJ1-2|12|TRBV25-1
TGTGCCTCCACAGAAGGCAACTATGGCTACACCTTC
CASTEGNYGYTF
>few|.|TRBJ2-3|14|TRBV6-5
TGTGCCAGCAGTTATCAGACAGACGCGGATACGCAGTATTTT
CASSYQTDADTQYF
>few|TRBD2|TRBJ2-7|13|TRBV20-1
TGCAGTGCCTGGACTAGCGACTCCTACGAGCAGTACTTC
CSAWTSDSYEQYF
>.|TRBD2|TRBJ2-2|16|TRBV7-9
TGTGCCAGCAGCTTAGGGCCAGCGGGGGCGGCCGGGGAGCTGTTTTTT
CASSLGPAGAAGELFF
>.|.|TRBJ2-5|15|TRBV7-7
TGTGCTAGCAGCTTAACGACCTGGGGCCAAGAGACCCAGTACTTC
CASSLTTWGQETQYF
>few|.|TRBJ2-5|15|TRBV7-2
TGTGCCAGCAGCTTAGGAGCCGGGTGGCGGGAGACCCAGTACTTC
CASSLGAGWRETQYF
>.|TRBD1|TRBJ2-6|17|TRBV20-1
TGCAGTGCTACCCGTACAGGGGCGGCCTCTGGGGCCAACGTCCTGACTTTC
CSATRTGAASGANVLTF
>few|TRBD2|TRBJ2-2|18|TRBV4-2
TGTGCCAGCAGCCAAGTATTAGGACTAGCGGGGAACACCGGGGAGCTGTTTTTT
CASSQVLGLAGNTGELFF
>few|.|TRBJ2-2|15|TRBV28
TGTGCCAGCAGTTTCGCTGCTGGGGGCACCGGGGAGCTGTTTTTT
CASSFAAGGTGELFF
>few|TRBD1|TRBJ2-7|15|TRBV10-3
TGTGCCATCAGCAGGGGGACCCCGGGTCAGGACGAGCAGTACTTC
CAISRGTPGQDEQYF
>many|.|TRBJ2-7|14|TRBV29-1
TGCAGCGTTGTCTTGGGCAGGAGCTCCTACGAGCAGTACTTC
CSVVLGRSSYEQYF